Here is one T cell receptor beta chain with its context. Its target antigen remains unknown. Base-call qualities are not available, and no considerably larger clone is one nucleotide away. The immunoSEQ Assay, a bias-controlled multiplex PCR, was used to amplify TCRbeta CDR3 regions from genomic DNA. The original methods were these. Within the assay, amplification of reference gene primers was used to estimate how many nucleated cells each sample contained. To quantify the absolute abundance of each unique TCRbeta CDR3 rearrangement, sequence reads were collapsed and filtered. For each sample, productive Simpson clonality was calculated as the square root of Simpson's diversity index across productive rearrangements. Here the immuneACCESS table is served through TCRdb, limited to in-frame sequences with V and J called. Missing clones are a known gap in these copies; in checked studies unresolved V genes cover under half, and the rest lacks a known reason. That table is the source of V, J and clone size, and D and trimming were worked out from the DNA. In this sample the table shows around 67,000 clones, about 70% of which occur a single time. Roughly 35% of the sample is in the top ten clones.

The collaborating institutions used their own protocols to collect whole blood in K2EDTA tubes. Collaborator samples were shipped for TCRbeta analysis as frozen whole blood, isolated PBMCs, or DNA extracted from either sample type. The data were obtained in a study of blood T cell repertoires in COVID-19 (dated by TCRdb to 2018 to 2020). About the investigation overall: The collaborator samples originated in the United States, Italy and Spain and spanned the acute and convalescent phases of COVID-19. The prospective study material was composed of cDNA or gDNA derived from T cells, B-cell-depleted T cells, or PBMCs. Deeply sampled blood TCRbeta repertoires from subjects exposed to, actively infected with, or recovered from COVID-19 were included in the dataset. The repertoires were released in a freely available public database intended as a resource for research on the immune response to SARS-CoV-2. Samples were obtained from the ongoing ImmuneRACE study (first 160 participants) and from over a thousand subjects provided by 6 global collaborators. Sample metadata almost always included a de-identified subject ID, COVID-19 status, age in years and sex. Where HLA class I and class II types were available, the types were taken from metadata supplied by the sample provider, not from assay-based typing. What the authors observed across the whole study: The quantity of clinical and demographic metadata differed by source and by participant and was supplied without curation.

Ends trimmed: V by 4 bases, J by 0 bases; bases unmatched to a gene: 11. According to the germline V gene (reference sequence), CDR1 reads LGHDT and CDR2 reads YNNKEL. CDR3 length: 18 amino acids, cysteine to phenylalanine. This entry keeps only the CDR3 DNA: 54 bases, framed from base 1. The sample comprised peripheral blood. The source of this sequence is a woman in her 70s with acute or convalescent COVID-19. The chain is assembled from TRBV3-1 (or the pseudogene TRBV3-2) and TRBJ2-1, with TRBD1 matching 8 junction bases. Read as DNA, the sequence is TGTGCCAGCAGCCCCTTCTGGGACAGGAGATCCTCCTACAATGAGCAGTTCTTC. This codes for CASSPFWDRRSSYNEQFF.